One and the same sample provided the 32 T cell receptor beta chains below, sequenced in a study of identical twins' blood T cells. TCRdb processed the 5' RACE reads anew with MiXCR; each CDR3 protein has one entry. This sample has fewer than 450,000 distinct CDR3 sequences, with 28% found just once. Sequenced sample: PBMCs. All receptors come from a woman between 18 and 55 years old in good health.

In this sample, this clonotype turned up a few times. V gene TRBV10-3 combines with J gene TRBJ1-1; D unclear. Trimming stripped 4 bases from V and 4 bases from J, with 4 bases between. This CDR3 has 11 residues. The V gene's germline CDR1 is ENHRY and CDR2 SYGVKD. CDR3 DNA: TGTGCCATCAGTGGGAGCACTGAAGCTTTCTTT. This encodes CAISGSTEAFF.

Turning to this clonotype: At one boundary the junction diverges from the germline segment, which might be a read error. In DNA, the CDR3 is TGCACTGCTAGTCCCCCGATCGAGACCCAGTACTTC. This sequence encodes CTASPPIETQYF. This chain links TRBV20-1 with TRBJ2-5; no clear D. Per the germline V gene, CDR1 is DFQATT and CDR2 is SNEGSKA (reference sequence). The CDR3 spans 12 residues.

This clonotype has only a few counts. Written as DNA, the CDR3 is TGTGCCAGCAGTTTTAGCGGGAGGGCAGGGAATGAGCAGTTCTTC. Translating it yields CASSFSGRAGNEQFF. The chain has TRBV6-2 or TRBV6-3 and TRBJ2-1, with TRBD2 matching over 11 bases. Germline CDR1 MNHEY, CDR2 SVGEGT. The CDR3 extends over 15 amino acids. Unmatched junction bases numbered 6, after V lost 4 bases and J lost 7 bases.

The J gene is TRBJ2-3, the V gene TRBV21-1; TRBD2 is taken as the D call from the table, unchecked against the DNA. TRBV21-1 corresponds to a pseudogene. The CDR3 is 20 residues long. DNA of the CDR3: TGTGCCAGCAGCAAAGGAAGAGCTAGCGGGAGGTCGCTTTGCACAGATACGCATTATTTT. Its translation: CASSKGRASGRSLCTDTHYF.

There are a few counts of this clonotype. This sequence joins TRBV4-2 and TRBJ1-5, with D unclear. With 7 bases removed from V and 0 bases from J, the gap between germline ends came to 16 bases. Germline V gives CDR1 LGHNA, CDR2 YNFKEQ. The CDR3 covers 16 residues. The chain's CDR3 is CASTRGGLYSNQPQHF. CDR3 in DNA: TGTGCCAGCACACGGGGAGGCCTCTATAGCAATCAGCCCCAGCATTTT.

This chain joins TRBV20-1 and TRBJ2-1, with unresolved D. The CDR3 contains 14 residues. CDR1 DFQATT and CDR2 SNEGSKA come from the germline V gene (reference sequence). V gave up 5 bases and J gave up 2 bases, with 13 bases separating them. CDR3 in DNA: TGCAGTGCTGGCAACGCCCCGACCTACAATGAGCAGTTCTTC. This gives the protein CSAGNAPTYNEQFF.

There are a few counts of this clonotype. The chain links TRBV13 to TRBJ1-1, with a tentative D call TRBD1 (6 bases). The V and J ends lost 4 bases and 3 bases respectively, with 12 bases between them. The CDR3 is 14 amino acids. Germline assignment: CDR1 PRHDT and CDR2 FYEKMQ (reference sequence). The CDR3 sequence is CASSSSPGDTEAFF. The CDR3 region has the DNA TGTGCCAGCAGCTCATCACCAGGGGACACTGAAGCTTTCTTT.

The rearrangement uses TRBV13 and TRBJ1-1, with 11 bases aligning to TRBD1. V dropped 6 bases and J dropped 4; count of bases not matched to a gene: 7. The CDR3 sequence is 15 residues long. Germline-derived CDR1 and CDR2 are PRHDT and FYEKMQ (reference sequence). The CDR3 DNA follows: TGTGCCAGCAGACGCACTGGGACAGGGGGCACTGAAGCTTTCTTT. It codes for CASRRTGTGGTEAFF.

This clonotype was seen a handful of times. This chain uses TRBV29-1 with TRBJ2-1, with D possibly called TRBD1 or TRBD2 (5 bases each). There are 11 residues in the CDR3. The ends were cut back, 7 bases at V and 7 bases at J, with 11 bases in the middle. Germline V gene lookup returns CDR1 SQVTM and CDR2 ANQGSEA. The CDR3 spells CSGMGVNEQFF. DNA for the CDR3: TGCAGCGGGATGGGGGTGAATGAGCAGTTCTTC.

Turning to this clonotype: One end of the junction is discordant with germline, which a read error may explain. The rearrangement links TRBV12-3 or TRBV12-4 to TRBJ1-2; D ambiguous. This CDR3 spans 13 amino acids. The CDR3 loop reads CAGSFELNYGYTF. CDR3 DNA: TGTGCCGGCAGTTTTGAGCTAAACTATGGCTACACCTTC.

This clonotype was recorded a few times. This chain connects TRBV6-2 or TRBV6-3 to TRBJ2-1; either TRBD1 or TRBD2 may supply D (5 bases each). The CDR3 has 13 residues. The germline V and J ends were trimmed by 7 bases and 6 bases, with 13 bases remaining between them. Germline V lookup: CDR1 MNHEY, CDR2 SVGEGT. The DNA of the CDR3 is TGTGCCAGCACTCCCTCGAGGGGCAATGAGCAGTTCTTC. Translating it yields CASTPSRGNEQFF.

The CDR3 sequence: CASSQESHSGYTF. The DNA of the CDR3 is TGCGCCAGCAGCCAAGAGTCTCACAGTGGCTACACCTTC. This chain uses TRBV4-3 with TRBJ1-2, with D hard to call. V gave up 0 bases and J gave up 7 bases, with 9 bases separating them. The CDR3 contains 13 residues. The germline V gene has CDR1 LGHNA and CDR2 YSLEER.

The J gene is TRBJ1-3, the V gene TRBV9; tentatively, D is TRBD1 (5 bases). Germline V gene data show CDR1 as SGDLS and CDR2 as YYNGEE. CDR3 length equals 16 residues. V shed 4 bases and J shed 0 bases, with 14 bases lying between them. The CDR3 loop is CASSPWDSSSGNTIYF. The DNA for the CDR3 is TGTGCCAGCAGCCCATGGGACTCCAGCTCTGGAAACACCATATATTTT.

There are a few counts of this clonotype. The rearrangement joins TRBV29-1 to TRBJ1-1; D unclear. Germline V gene lookup returns CDR1 SQVTM and CDR2 ANQGSEA. Trimming removed 3 bases from V and 3 bases from J, with 11 bases in between. This CDR3 spans 13 amino acids. CDR3 DNA sequence: TGCAGCGTTGACCCCCTGAGGGACACTGAAGCTTTCTTT. It is translated as CSVDPLRDTEAFF. The variable domain in full, completed from reference TRBV29-1 and TRBJ1-1, reads SAVISQKPSRDICQRGTSLTIQCQVDSQVTMMFWYRQQPGQSLTLIATANQGSEATYESGFVIDKFPISRPNLTFSTLTVSNMSPEDSSIYLCSVDPLRDTEAFFGQGTRLTVV.

This sequence joins TRBV20-1 and TRBJ2-7; either TRBD1 or TRBD2 may supply D (5 bases each). The CDR3 length is 14 residues. With 3 bases removed from V and 6 bases from J, the gap between germline ends came to 18 bases. The germline V gene encodes CDR1 DFQATT and CDR2 SNEGSKA (reference sequence). Written as DNA, the CDR3 is TGCAGTGCTAGTGTCGAGGGGCGTGTGTCCGAGCAGTACTTC. Translation: CSASVEGRVSEQYF.

This clonotype was observed at least ten times. The chain combines TRBV2 with TRBJ2-3; D is possibly TRBD1 (5 bases). The CDR3 is 17 residues long. Germline CDR1 is SNHLY and CDR2 is FYNNEI. V lost 0 bases and J lost 6, with 19 bases in between. In DNA, the CDR3 is TGTGCCAGCAGTGAAGCCCAATGGACAAAGTGGCAGGATACGCAGTATTTT. Amino acids: CASSEAQWTKWQDTQYF.

This clonotype was counted a few times. The chain recombines TRBV12-5 with TRBJ2-6; D remains ambiguous. This CDR3 spans 15 amino acids. Trimming left V 1 base short and J 0 bases short, with 4 bases between. Germline values: CDR1 LGHNT, CDR2 FRNRAP. The CDR3 region is CASGLGSSGANVLTF. As DNA, the CDR3 is TGTGCTAGTGGTTTGGGCTCCTCTGGGGCCAACGTCCTGACTTTC.

The chain joins TRBV19 to TRBJ2-3, with D unclear. CDR3 length: 14 residues. Between the trimmed V and J ends, which lost 2 bases and 0 bases, there was a span of 6 bases. In germline, CDR1 is LNHDA, CDR2 SQIVND (reference sequence). CDR3 amino acids: CASSIQFSTDTQYF. DNA of the CDR3: TGTGCCAGTAGTATACAGTTTAGCACAGATACGCAGTATTTT. The full variable domain, completed using reference TRBV19 and TRBJ2-3, is DGGITQSPKYLFRKEGQNVTLSCEQNLNHDAMYWYRQDPGQGLRLIYYSQIVNDFQKGDIAEGYSVSREKKESFPLTVTSAQKNPTAFYLCASSIQFSTDTQYFGPGTRLTVL.

This clonotype appeared once. V and J are TRBV13 and TRBJ2-1; D remains ambiguous. Trimming took off 2 bases at V and 7 bases at J, with 6 bases between the two ends. The germline V gene encodes CDR1 PRHDT and CDR2 FYEKMQ (reference sequence). The CDR3 is made up of 12 amino acids. The CDR3 is CASSLSTNEQFF. The CDR3 nucleotides read TGTGCCAGCAGCTTATCTACAAATGAGCAGTTCTTC.

The J gene is TRBJ1-4, the V gene TRBV2; D not resolved. Trimming left V 3 bases short and J 2 bases short, with 7 bases between. The CDR3 consists of 14 residues. CDR1 is SNHLY and CDR2 is FYNNEI in the germline V gene. The DNA of the CDR3 is TGTGCCAGCAGTGAGAGCGGCACTAATGAAAAACTGTTTTTT. It yields the protein CASSESGTNEKLFF.

This clonotype was observed a few times. The rearrangement joins TRBV27 to TRBJ1-1, with a weak D call TRBD1 (6 bases). The CDR3 consists of 14 residues. Trimming cost V 5 bases and J 0 bases, with 10 bases left between them. Germline CDR1 reads MNHEY; CDR2 reads SMNVEV (reference sequence). The CDR3 DNA sequence: TGTGCCAGCAGTACCCAGGGGATGAACACTGAAGCTTTCTTT. It encodes CASSTQGMNTEAFF.

This clonotype showed up just a few times. The CDR3 reads CATSPRGDGYTF. As DNA, the CDR3 is TGTGCCACCAGCCCCCGGGGCGATGGCTACACCTTC. The chain combines TRBV15 with TRBJ1-2; the D gene is possibly TRBD1 (5 bases). CDR1 and CDR2 (germline): LNHNV, YYDKDF (reference sequence). The CDR3 has 12 residues. The V and J ends lost 5 bases and 6 bases respectively, with 10 bases between them.

The gene calls are TRBV6-2 or TRBV6-3 and TRBJ1-1; D is ambiguous. The CDR3 has 12 residues. The germline gives CDR1 MNHEY, CDR2 SVGEGT. With 2 bases removed from V and 6 bases from J, the gap between germline ends came to 7 bases. The CDR3 DNA follows: TGTGCCAGCAGTTACGCAGTGCCTGAAGCTTTCTTT. This gives the protein CASSYAVPEAFF.

About this clonotype itself: One end of the junction varies from germline; a read error may be responsible. This chain connects TRBV3-1 to TRBJ1-3; D unclear. The CDR3 is made up of 14 amino acids. Germline V lookup: CDR1 LGHDT, CDR2 YNNKEL (reference sequence). CDR3 nucleotide sequence: TGTGCCAGCAGCCTTAAGGGCAGTGGAAACACCACATATTTT. Its translation is CASSLKGSGNTTYF.

The chain recombines TRBV9 with TRBJ1-3; 8 nucleotides agree with TRBD1. The CDR3 has 16 residues. Germline loops: CDR1 SGDLS, CDR2 YYNGEE. With V trimmed by 1 base and J by 3 bases, 6 bases remained unmatched. DNA of the CDR3: TGTGCCAGCAGCGTATGGACAGGGCCTAGTGGAAACACCATATATTTT. This codes for CASSVWTGPSGNTIYF.

This clonotype was seen more than once but under ten times. The rearrangement links TRBV27 to TRBJ2-2, with TRBD1 matching over 10 bases. Germline V gives CDR1 MNHEY, CDR2 SMNVEV (reference sequence). This CDR3 region has 17 residues. After removal of 5 bases from V and 0 bases from J, the junction contained 6 bases not matched to a gene. The CDR3 nucleotides read TGTGCCAGCAGTAGGGGACAGGGGTCCGCGAACACCGGGGAGCTGTTTTTT. The encoded protein is CASSRGQGSANTGELFF.

The chain joins TRBV18 to TRBJ1-2, with TRBD1 identical over 7 bases. Germline CDR1 and CDR2: KGHSH and LQKENI. With V trimmed by 4 bases and J by 1 base, 12 bases remained unmatched. This CDR3 is 17 amino acids long. The CDR3 DNA follows: TGTGCCAGCTCACTTGGGACAGCCGCCACCTTTAACTATGGCTACACCTTC. This gives the protein CASSLGTAATFNYGYTF.

This clonotype was detected only a few times. The rearrangement uses TRBV5-4 and TRBJ2-1, with D perhaps matching TRBD2 (6 bases). Germline V CDR1 and CDR2: SGHNT, YYREEE (reference sequence). CDR3 size: 16 residues. The V end was cut by 0 bases, the J end by 0 bases, with 10 bases between. CDR3 sequence reads: CASSLEVGSSYNEQFF. The CDR3 DNA is TGTGCCAGCAGCTTGGAGGTCGGGAGCTCCTACAATGAGCAGTTCTTC. Full variable domain (remainder filled in from reference TRBV5-4 and TRBJ2-1): ETGVTQSPTHLIKTRGQQVTLRCSSQSGHNTVSWYQQALGQGPQFIFQYYREEENGRGNFPPRFSGLQFPNYSSELNVNALELDDSALYLCASSLEVGSSYNEQFFGPGTRLTVL.

Ten or more counts support this clonotype. This chain joins TRBV18 and TRBJ1-6; no definite D call. The V end lost 3 bases, the J end lost 6 bases, and 9 bases lay between the germline ends. The CDR3 is 14 amino acids. CDR1 is KGHSH and CDR2 is LQKENI in the germline V gene. CDR3 nucleotide sequence: TGTGCCAGCTCACCGCCACTACCTAATTCACCCCTCCACTTT. Translated, it gives CASSPPLPNSPLHF.

There are many counts of this clonotype. This sequence joins TRBV2 and TRBJ1-1, with a possible D match to TRBD1 (5 bases). CDR3 length: 13 amino acids. Germline values: CDR1 SNHLY, CDR2 FYNNEI. V was trimmed by 5 bases and J by 4 bases, leaving 11 bases between them. For the CDR3, the DNA is TGTGCCAGCAGTCCGGGGGATGGCACTGAAGCTTTCTTT. It translates to CASSPGDGTEAFF. Supplemented by reference TRBV2 and TRBJ1-1, the full variable domain reads EPEVTQTPSHQVTQMGQEVILRCVPISNHLYFYWYRQILGQKVEFLVSFYNNEISEKSEIFDDQFSVERPDGSNFTLKIRSTKLEDSAMYFCASSPGDGTEAFFGQGTRLTVV.

Turning to this clonotype: One end of the junction varies from germline; a read error may be responsible. The chain uses TRBV29-1 and TRBJ2-3; 11 bases line up with TRBD2. Per germline, CDR1 SQVTM and CDR2 ANQGSEA. The CDR3 length is 14 residues. CDR3 residues: CSVATSGSTDTHYF. The CDR3 DNA reads as TGCAGCGTCGCCACTAGCGGGAGCACAGATACGCATTACTTT.

The chain combines TRBV11-3 with TRBJ2-1, with a possible D match to TRBD2 (5 bases). CDR1 is SGHNT and CDR2 is YENEEA in the germline V gene. Trimming pared 3 bases from V and 7 bases from J, leaving 19 bases between. The CDR3 runs 16 residues. DNA for the CDR3: TGTGCCAGCAGCTTGAGGGCGACCCTGTGGGGTAATGAGCAGTTCTTC. Translating it yields CASSLRATLWGNEQFF.